This TCR beta chain came from a study of CD8+ T cells in alopecia areata. The CDR3 extends over 14 amino acids. The V end was cut by 2 bases, the J end by 2 bases, with 9 bases between. Germline CDR1 SEHNR, CDR2 FQNEAQ (reference sequence). Extracted RNA was reverse transcribed, and the resulting cDNA served as sequencing template. The protocol was immunoSEQ multiplex PCR, while the TCRdb copy is restricted to in-frame clones and leaves out a portion. The sample carries 100,000 to 120,000 clones, 50% to 60% recorded once. The chain carries TRBV7-9 and TRBJ1-2, with unresolved D. Material for sequencing was NKG2D-low CD8+ T cells sorted from blood. The source of this sequence is a human donor with alopecia areata. The CDR3 reads CASSLLSGNYGYTF. The CDR3 DNA reads TGTGCCAGCAGCTTACTCTCGGGAAACTATGGCTACACCTTC.